This T cell receptor beta chain stems from a study of post-analysis software for immune sequencing data. Study-level background: Relapsing-remitting, secondary progressive and progressive-relapsing multiple sclerosis were all included among the disease courses.

Study observations and caveats: The F measure placed samples prepared in the same batch into strongly shared clusters. Roughly 5 TRBV segments were significantly more frequent in patients than in controls. TRBV5-6, TRBV5-1 and TRBV20-1 were among these segments. Normalized Chao1 diversity was significantly reduced in patients versus controls.

This clonotype was seen more than once but under ten times. The antigen is undetermined. The CDR3 is 16 residues long. Trimming removed 6 bases from V and 3 bases from J, with 17 bases in between. Presence of unique molecular identifiers characterized the TCR beta cDNA libraries. T cells numbering about 0.85 to 10 million yielded 450,000 to 500,000 cDNA molecules. TCRdb re-analysed the PCR reads in MiXCR, keeping a single row per CDR3 protein. The repertoire holds 500,000 to 600,000 distinct CDR3 sequences, with 44% as singletons. The chain is built from TRBV12-3 or TRBV12-4 and TRBJ1-4; TRBD1 is a possible D gene (5 bases). Sequenced input: blood. The receptor was derived from a girl between 10 and 17 years old with multiple sclerosis. The CDR3 here is CASREGVGASNEKLFF. CDR3 coding DNA: TGTGCCAGCAGGGAAGGGGTAGGGGCCTCTAATGAAAAACTGTTTTTT.